A selection of T cell receptor beta chains follows, all from one sample in a study of response to subunit inactivated influenza vaccine. Using its own MiXCR run on the RT-PCR reads, TCRdb lists one record per CDR3 protein. The sample consists of about 540,000 distinct CDR3 sequences, 20% to 25% of them appearing once. Separately, the same data were catalogued under a study of T cells expressing NK-cell markers.

The material sequenced was CD4+ T cells sorted from PBMCs, taken 11 to 12 days after vaccination. The receptors were sampled from a middle-aged man who received an inactivated influenza vaccine. Both conserved end residues are part of each CDR3. Each record gives: V gene, CDR3 length, D gene, clone size, J gene, CDR3 protein, CDR3 DNA. A D gene is named only where the DNA matches it firmly. Expanded clones are given a class, and other clones once, few, many or no size at all.

TRBV7-2	16	-	many	TRBJ2-6	CASSSHIASGANVLTF	TGTGCCAGCAGCTCCCATATAGCCTCTGGGGCCAACGTCCTGACTTTC
TRBV7-9	11	-	many	TRBJ1-2	CASSLNYGYTF	TGTGCCAGCAGCTTAAACTATGGCTACACCTTC
TRBV2	13	-	-	TRBJ1-2	CASSASSNYGYTF	TGTGCCAGCAGTGCCAGTTCTAACTATGGCTACACCTTC
TRBV28	16	-	-	TRBJ2-1	CASKGVSGNSYNEQFF	TGTGCCAGCAAAGGGGTGTCGGGGAACTCCTACAATGAGCAGTTCTTC
TRBV30	14	TRBD1	few	TRBJ2-4	CAWTDGTGANIQYF	TGTGCCTGGACCGACGGGACAGGGGCAAACATTCAGTACTTC
TRBV29-1	16	-	-	TRBJ2-6	CSVMGTESSGANVLTF	TGCAGCGTTATGGGGACGGAGAGCTCTGGGGCCAACGTCCTGACTTTC
TRBV6-2/TRBV6-3	13	-	-	TRBJ2-5	CASSPGRVDTQYF	TGTGCCAGCAGTCCCGGCAGGGTAGATACCCAGTACTTC
TRBV11-2	15	TRBD1	-	TRBJ1-5	CASSSTGGSNQPQHF	TGTGCCAGCAGCTCAACAGGGGGGAGCAATCAGCCCCAGCATTTT
TRBV9	14	-	-	TRBJ2-5	CASSVDGGRETQYF	TGTGCCAGCAGCGTAGATGGGGGGCGGGAGACCCAGTACTTC
TRBV29-1	17	-	few	TRBJ1-2	CSVEGSLGGGRTYGYTF	TGCAGCGTTGAAGGAAGTCTGGGGGGTGGCAGAACCTATGGCTACACCTTC
TRBV3-1	18	-	-	TRBJ1-6	CASSQVITRGTYNSPLHF	TGTGCCAGCAGCCAAGTCATAACAAGGGGGACCTATAATTCACCCCTCCACTTT